This TCR beta chain came from a study of T cell responses to AZD1222 COVID-19 vaccine. Study-level points and caveats: CD4 TCRs covered the whole spike, strongest at regions 160-218 and 743-854. When two AZD1222 doses had been given, Spike-specific TCR breadth and depth rose. A mostly white British donor set with more females was recruited, and clonal diversity was possibly underestimated.

Details on this clone: Its cognate antigen is unknown.

Method: immunoSEQ multiplex PCR; TCRdb's copy keeps in-frame clones and lacks some. Here the sample spans about 160,000 clones, around 87% being singletons. In germline, CDR1 is ENHRY, CDR2 SYGVKD. The ends were cut back, 7 bases at V and 5 bases at J, with 9 bases in the middle. The CDR3 totals 12 residues. Timing groups of about 4 and about 12 weeks for second doses were pooled. The sample was peripheral blood, taken 28 days after the second AZD1222 dose. The rearrangement links TRBV10-3 to TRBJ2-1, with D possibly being TRBD1 (6 bases). This receptor was taken from an adult who received the AZD1222 COVID-19 vaccine. CDR3 DNA: TGTGCCATCAAAGGACAGCACAATGAGCAGTTCTTC. As protein: CAIKGQHNEQFF.